This T cell receptor beta chain was retrieved from a study of cytomegalovirus exposure and HLA in healthy donors (dated by TCRdb to about 2017). Regarding the research as a whole: According to an earlier analysis of 587 of the donors, some 180 million T cells yielded 120 million or so unique TCR beta sequences and 276 Gb of sequence data. Roughly 290 gigabases of sequencing data and roughly 81 million unique TCR sequences made up an early release that covered around 640 HLA-typed donors. Of the roughly 400 genotyped donors, 65% to 90% fell in the genetic ancestry cluster associated with self-reported Caucasian donors. The study aimed to test whether signatures of past pathogen exposure could be identified by cataloging public T cell receptors. The study profiled the T cell repertoires of hundreds of subjects by immunosequencing and related them to cytomegalovirus serostatus. Along with the approximately 700-subject first cohort, a separate validation cohort of roughly 110 different subjects was used. To predict cytomegalovirus infection status, the study combined high-throughput TCR immunosequencing, statistical association of individual TCRs with disease status, and machine learning. A later analysis re-examined previously published TCR beta repertoires from just over 650 donors and added high-resolution HLA genotyping to investigate patterns of TCR occurrence. Rather than drawing on any new phenotypic data, the later analysis identified candidate immune exposures from TCR beta sequences and the way those sequences occurred across donors. To decide whether each TCR beta V gene segment behaved as functional or pseudogenic, an earlier analysis of approximately 600 of the donors relied on high-throughput TCR beta sequencing. Donor age, sex, ethnicity and CMV serostatus were collected together with the repertoire data. A later genetic analysis took genome-wide SNP genotypes for about three fifths of the roughly 700 donors and used that subset as a discovery cohort. Every repertoire in the discovery cohort had been generated on one and the same sequencing platform. HLA typing included class I and class II loci at four-digit resolution. Typing coverage varied by locus: roughly 629-640 donors for A, B, C, DRB1 and DQB1; more than 500 for DQA1; approximately 570 for DPA1; under 490 for DPB1. Because of strong linkage in the cohort, roughly five DR-DQ haplotypes were treated as single units for association and clustering. Among some 410 genotyped donors of the cohort, an average of roughly 230,000 unique TCR beta nucleotide sequences was sequenced per donor, of which about 19% were non-productive. Study-wide conclusions, independent of this receptor: Linkage disequilibrium might explain the correlated functional status among segregating V segments, but an unknown experimental factor could not be excluded. Compared with the approximately 700-donor mean, donors in an Asian-associated ancestry cluster had fewer N-insertions in productive TCRs, according to a later genetic analysis. The earlier analysis of fewer than 750 of the donors excluded roughly 16 rarely observed V segments, including chromosome 9 orphons, because counts were too low. The study listed 150 to 200 TCR beta chains as associated with cytomegalovirus. A later analysis found that HLA-associated TCR beta chains were more clonally expanded and had lower generation probabilities than equally common non-associated chains. A later analysis reported that several top co-occurrence clusters appeared linked to parvovirus B19, influenza, CMV and Epstein-Barr virus. Broadly in line with IMGT annotations, most TCR beta V segments showed up in productive rearrangements about 87% or about 30% of the time in an earlier analysis of under 700 of the donors. In a later analysis, the rate of TCR association differed among HLA loci, with DRB1 alleles having the most associated TCRs and HLA-C alleles having the fewest. When HLA alleles, especially DR and DQ, strongly co-occurred, attributing TCR associations to individual alleles was difficult. For the cohort, immune exposure information was limited to CMV serostatus. According to the authors, the approach could potentially be generalized to other disease states and immunological phenotypes. Some IMGT-functional V segments, including TRBV6-2 and TRBV6-3, could not be told apart with the 87-base-pair reads, so those segments were excluded. The cohort was sequenced for TCR beta chains only, and without alpha or paired-chain data the features that could be detected were limited. Most CMV-associated TCR beta chains appeared to be HLA-restricted in a later analysis, and the HLA associations seemed to be driven largely by CMV exposure. In vitro tests confirmed that a few of the cytomegalovirus-associated TCR beta chains recognize cytomegalovirus antigens. Because some donors lacked HLA typing at each locus, the association tests relied only on the typed subset. In a later analysis, 16,951 TCR beta sequences were associated with specific HLA alleles at a false discovery rate of 0.05. A further reported finding was that TCR beta sequences accurately predicted the HLA-A and HLA-B alleles for most subjects in the first cohort. Sequencing depth was assumed to be roughly uniform across donors in the presence/absence analyses, though that assumption may not hold. Across donors, most TCR sequences were observed very rarely, whereas some public TCRs were present in many individuals. The sequencing pipeline was judged likely to have produced a cluster of highly shared sequence variants as a technical artifact. In a later genetic analysis, a missense DCLRE1C variant was associated with V-gene and J-gene trimming of TCR beta chains, and the association was replicated in an independent cohort. Cytomegalovirus status was reported to be diagnosed by the classifier with high specificity and sensitivity in both the original and validation cohorts.

Library construction relied on the immunoSEQ multiplex PCR assay. A mixture of 60 forward primers for TCR Vbeta segments and 13 reverse primers for TCR Jbeta segments was used in the multiplex PCR. Amplification of the CDR3 region of rearranged TCR beta genes was performed with a multiplex PCR assay on genomic DNA. On the Illumina HiSeq System, the amplified TCR beta libraries were sequenced as 87-base-pair reads. Concerning the study's data processing: A later analysis tallied tens of millions of unique TCR beta chains across the 666 repertoires, and some 12 million of those chains were shared by two or more donors. Raw reads were error-corrected and collapsed into unique sequences by a nearest-neighbor algorithm in which closely related sequences were merged to remove PCR and sequencing errors. CDR3 sequences were aligned to IMGT reference sequences to assign V, D and J gene segments. Each retained sequence needed at least a six-nucleotide match to both a V gene segment and a J gene segment. A rearrangement was called productive if the CDR3 had no stop codons and remained in frame with V and J, and every other rearrangement was called non-productive. CDR3 was defined according to IMGT convention as the region running from the second conserved V-encoded cysteine to the conserved J-encoded phenylalanine. The earlier analysis of 450 to 750 of the donors excluded any sequence lacking an unambiguous match to a single V gene segment. An earlier analysis of approximately 590 of the donors called V segments functional above 56.7% productive rearrangements and segregating when the between-donor standard deviation exceeded 5%. A statistical classification framework was built to diagnose cytomegalovirus status from the catalog of TCR beta chain sequences. In a later analysis, V and J genes were assigned by comparing TCR nucleotide sequences against IMGT/GENE-DB human TR gene sequences. Using the TCRdist pipeline, a later analysis assigned CDR3 sequences along with most-parsimonious VDJ recombination scenarios. In a later analysis, every TCR beta chain was defined by the combination of its CDR3 amino acid sequence and its V-gene family, and reads without a unique V-gene family were dropped. To address suspected cross-contamination and a sequencing artifact, a later analysis removed 592 highly shared, low-generation-probability nucleotide sequences. For each public chain, a later analysis derived a clonal expansion index from normalized ranks of inferred template counts within each repertoire. In a later analysis, generation probabilities were computed with a VDJ recombination model fitted to out-of-frame rearrangements, and the resulting probabilities were checked against IGoR. In a later analysis, hypergeometric tests were used to score TCR-TCR, TCR-HLA and TCR-CMV co-occurrence, with a repertoire-size bias correction applied to TCR pairs. In a later analysis, false discovery rates were estimated by permuting HLA or CMV assignments 20 times. In a later analysis, co-occurring TCRs were grouped with DBSCAN, and TCRdist sequence similarity was added when clustering was performed within HLA-allele-positive subsets. Repertoires with fewer than 30,000 or more than 120,000 public chains, plus five repertoires with anomalous nucleotide sharing, were excluded from co-occurrence clustering. Imported from immuneACCESS, the table was reduced by TCRdb to in-frame sequences with V and J called. These copies leave out some clones; in studies compared against another copy, an unresolved V gene accounts for under half, and the cause of the remainder is not known. From that table come the V and J calls and clone size; the DNA was used to work out D and trimming. The sample includes 100,000 to 150,000 clones, with over 8% observed a single time. The ten largest make up 4.5% to 6% of the sample.

CDR1 is given as MGHRA and CDR2 as YSYEKL, both from the germline V gene. Trimming takes 0 bases from V and 4 bases from J, and the germline ends sit 4 bases apart. The CDR3 spans 13 residues, from the cysteine through the phenylalanine. The read is trimmed to its CDR3 DNA, 39 bases read in frame from base 1. The cohort was made up of approximately 670 healthy bone marrow donors. All cohort members were sampled while nominally healthy, although unrecorded immune exposures were likely present. The donor tested CMV seronegative and was one of the 352 seronegative cohort members. A peripheral blood sample was collected from each donor, and TCR beta sequencing was performed on peripheral blood mononuclear cells. The Qiagen DNeasy Blood Extraction Kit was used to extract genomic DNA from the blood cell samples. A remark on this clone: Its binding antigen is unknown. There are no base qualities to consult, and no much larger clone falls within one base.

The source of this sequence is a man between 35 and 55 years old in good health and CMV-seronegative. What was sequenced was PBMCs. This chain is built from TRBV4-1 and TRBJ1-5; the D segment cannot be called with confidence. The sequence in DNA is TGCGCCAGCAGCCAAGACCCGAATCAGCCCCAGCATTTT. Its protein is CASSQDPNQPQHF.